This T cell receptor beta chain originates from a study of shared clonotypes between healthy human individuals. For the study at large: Each donor contributed plates that comprised three CD4 naive, three CD4 memory, two CD8 naive and one CD8 memory.

As for this clone: What it binds is not known.

The CDR3 contains 14 residues. V was trimmed by 5 bases and J by 7 bases, leaving 13 bases between them. Germline assignment: CDR1 SGHRS and CDR2 YFSETQ. Each subset's genomic DNA was shared equally among a number of immunoSEQ plates. Original handling: ImmunoSEQ only sent back junction sequences with no quality scores, so filtering was done differently. Sequencing used immunoSEQ multiplex PCR; TCRdb keeps in-frame clones, though not all of them. V, J and clone size were drawn from that table, and D and trimming were deduced from the DNA. The sample lists millions of clones; roughly 94% were seen once. Points from the study as a whole: Depth of sequencing was expected to influence donor clonotype sharing.

Sequencing was done on a sample of naive CD4+ T cells sorted from blood. Regarding subset: CD45RA+ positively selected. This clonotype was sampled from a man between 18 and 35 years old in good health. J is TRBJ1-6 and V is TRBV5-1, with D possibly matching TRBD1 (6 bases). The CDR3 reads CASRTNRENSPLHF. In nucleotides, the CDR3 is TGCGCCAGCAGAACGAACAGGGAAAATTCACCCCTCCACTTT. The full variable domain, rest sourced from reference TRBV5-1 and TRBJ1-6, is KAGVTQTPRYLIKTRGQQVTLSCSPISGHRSVSWYQQTPGQGLQFLFEYFSETQRNKGNFPGRFSGRQFSNSRSEMNVSTLELGDSALYLCASRTNRENSPLHFGNGTRLTVT.